This T cell receptor (beta chain) appears in the sequencing data of a study of shared clonotypes between healthy human individuals. The germline V gene has CDR1 MDHEN and CDR2 SYDVKM. The V end was cut by 3 bases, the J end by 5 bases, with 13 bases between. The CDR3 is 14 residues long. TCRdb keeps only in-frame clones here, not all; method: immunoSEQ multiplex PCR. The sample lists 470,000 or so clones, more than 65% occurring once. The clonotype was recovered from a woman aged 35 to 49 in good health. Some clones in this sample may be carry-over from other donors' samples. Sample: PBMCs. The chain carries TRBV28 and TRBJ1-2, with D uncertain. The chain's CDR3 is CASSLGNTGYGYTF. For the CDR3, the DNA is TGTGCCAGCAGTTTGGGGAATACTGGGTATGGCTACACCTTC.